The T cell receptor (beta chain) under discussion was sequenced for a study of cytomegalovirus exposure and HLA in healthy donors. Findings and limits, study-wide: Later analysis identified 16,000 or so TCR beta sequences associated with HLA alleles, using a false discovery rate threshold of 0.05.

PCR was performed using 60 Vbeta and 13 Jbeta primers. TCRdb's table, derived via immunoSEQ multiplex PCR, lists solely in-frame clones and lacks some. The sample records 100,000 to 150,000 clones, under 85% being singletons. As for this clone: As yet, its antigen is unknown.

Specimen: PBMCs. This receptor was identified in a woman in her fifties or sixties in good health and CMV-seropositive.

This chain's CDR3 is CASSPHWGDNQPQHF. CDR3 in DNA: TGTGCCAGTAGTCCCCATTGGGGCGATAACCAGCCCCAGCATTTT. V usage is TRBV19 and J usage is TRBJ1-5, with D perhaps TRBD1 (5 bases). Germline V gives CDR1 LNHDA, CDR2 SQIVND (reference sequence). The CDR3 sequence is 15 residues long. Trimming pared 5 bases from V and 7 bases from J, leaving 18 bases between.